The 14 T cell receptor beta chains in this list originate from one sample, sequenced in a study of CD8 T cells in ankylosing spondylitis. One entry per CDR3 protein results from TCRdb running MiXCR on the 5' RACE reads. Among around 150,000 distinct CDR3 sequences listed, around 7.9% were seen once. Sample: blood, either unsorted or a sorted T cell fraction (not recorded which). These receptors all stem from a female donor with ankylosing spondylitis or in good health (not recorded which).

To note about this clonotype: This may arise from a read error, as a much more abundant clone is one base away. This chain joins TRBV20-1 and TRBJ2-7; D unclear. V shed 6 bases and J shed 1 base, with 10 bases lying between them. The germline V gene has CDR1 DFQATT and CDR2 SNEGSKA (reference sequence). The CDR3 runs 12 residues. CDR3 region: CSARHGSYEQYF. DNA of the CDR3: TGCAGTGCCCGGCACGGGTCCTACGAGCAGTACTTC.

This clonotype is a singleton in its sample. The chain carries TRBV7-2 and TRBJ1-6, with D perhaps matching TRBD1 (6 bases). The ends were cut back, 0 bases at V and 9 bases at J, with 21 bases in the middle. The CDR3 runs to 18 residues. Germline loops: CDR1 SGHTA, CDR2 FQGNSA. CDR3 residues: CASSLANLRGSVVSPLHF. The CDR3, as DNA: TGTGCCAGCAGCTTAGCCAACCTGAGGGGGAGCGTAGTTTCACCCCTCCACTTT.

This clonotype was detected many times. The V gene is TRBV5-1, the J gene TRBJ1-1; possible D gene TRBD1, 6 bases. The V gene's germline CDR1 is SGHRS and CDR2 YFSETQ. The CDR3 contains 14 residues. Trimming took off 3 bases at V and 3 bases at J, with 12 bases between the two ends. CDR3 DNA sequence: TGCGCCAGCAGCTCGTCACAGGGTTACACTGAAGCTTTCTTT. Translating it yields CASSSSQGYTEAFF. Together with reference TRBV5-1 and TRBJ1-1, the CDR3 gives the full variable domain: KAGVTQTPRYLIKTRGQQVTLSCSPISGHRSVSWYQQTPGQGLQFLFEYFSETQRNKGNFPGRFSGRQFSNSRSEMNVSTLELGDSALYLCASSSSQGYTEAFFGQGTRLTVV.

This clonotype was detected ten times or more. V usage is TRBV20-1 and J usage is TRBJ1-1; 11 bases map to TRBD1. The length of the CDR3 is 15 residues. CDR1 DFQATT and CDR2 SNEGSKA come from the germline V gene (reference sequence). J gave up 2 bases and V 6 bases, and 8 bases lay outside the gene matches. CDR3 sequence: CSAGRGQGANTEAFF. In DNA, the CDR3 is TGCAGTGCGGGTAGAGGACAGGGGGCTAACACTGAAGCTTTCTTT.

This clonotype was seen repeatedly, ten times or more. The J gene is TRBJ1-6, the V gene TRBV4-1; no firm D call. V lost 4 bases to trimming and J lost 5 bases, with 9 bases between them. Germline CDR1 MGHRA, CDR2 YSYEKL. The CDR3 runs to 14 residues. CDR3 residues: CASSRGRDNSPLHF. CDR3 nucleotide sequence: TGCGCCAGCAGCCGCGGCAGAGATAATTCACCCCTCCACTTT.

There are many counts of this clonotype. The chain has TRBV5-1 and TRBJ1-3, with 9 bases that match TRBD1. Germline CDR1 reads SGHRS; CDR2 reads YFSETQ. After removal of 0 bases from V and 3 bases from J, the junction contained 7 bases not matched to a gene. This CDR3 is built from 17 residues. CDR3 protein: CASSLGLQGANGNTIYF. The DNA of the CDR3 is TGCGCCAGCAGCTTGGGGCTACAGGGGGCGAATGGAAACACCATATATTTT.

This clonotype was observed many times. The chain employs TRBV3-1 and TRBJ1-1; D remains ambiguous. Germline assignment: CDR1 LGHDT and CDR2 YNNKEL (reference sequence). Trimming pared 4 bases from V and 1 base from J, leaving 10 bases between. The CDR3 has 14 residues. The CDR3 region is CASSPGLGNTEAFF. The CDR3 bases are TGTGCCAGCAGCCCGGGCCTCGGGAACACTGAAGCTTTCTTT.

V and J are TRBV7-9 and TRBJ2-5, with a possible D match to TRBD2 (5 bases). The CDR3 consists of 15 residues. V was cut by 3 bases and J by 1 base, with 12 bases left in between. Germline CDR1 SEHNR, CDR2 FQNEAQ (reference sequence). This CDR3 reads CASSLDGLLQETQYF. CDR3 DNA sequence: TGTGCCAGCAGCTTGGACGGACTCCTCCAAGAGACCCAGTACTTC. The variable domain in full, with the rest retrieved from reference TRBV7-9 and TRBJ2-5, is DTGVSQNPRHKITKRGQNVTFRCDPISEHNRLYWYRQTLGQGPEFLTYFQNEAQLEKSRLLSDRFSAERPKGSFSTLEIQRTEQGDSAMYLCASSLDGLLQETQYFGPGTRLLVL.

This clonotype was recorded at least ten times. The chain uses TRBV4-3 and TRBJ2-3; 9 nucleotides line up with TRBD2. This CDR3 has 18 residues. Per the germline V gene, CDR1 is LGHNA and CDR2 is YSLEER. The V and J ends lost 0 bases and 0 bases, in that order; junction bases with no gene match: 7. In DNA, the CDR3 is TGCGCCAGCAGCCAAGATACAGCGGGGGGTCTTAGCACAGATACGCAGTATTTT. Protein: CASSQDTAGGLSTDTQYF.

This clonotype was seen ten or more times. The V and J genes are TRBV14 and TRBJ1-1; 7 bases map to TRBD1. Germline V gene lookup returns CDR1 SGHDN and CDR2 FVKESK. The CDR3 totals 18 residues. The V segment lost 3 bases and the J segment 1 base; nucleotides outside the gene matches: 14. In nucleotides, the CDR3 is TGTGCCAGCAGCCATAACCGGCGATACGGACAGGAGAACACTGAAGCTTTCTTT. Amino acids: CASSHNRRYGQENTEAFF. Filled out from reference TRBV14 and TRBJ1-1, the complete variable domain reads EAGVTQFPSHSVIEKGQTVTLRCDPISGHDNLYWYRRVMGKEIKFLLHFVKESKQDESGMPNNRFLAERTGGTYSTLKVQPAELEDSGVYFCASSHNRRYGQENTEAFFGQGTRLTVV.

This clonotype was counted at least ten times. In DNA form, the CDR3 reads TGTGCCAGCAGTTTCACAGGGGATGAGACCCAGTACTTC. Encoded protein: CASSFTGDETQYF. The genes are TRBV5-5 and TRBJ2-5; 7 bases are shared with TRBD1. CDR1 is SGHKS, CDR2 YYEKEE, per germline (reference sequence). CDR3 length equals 13 residues. V was pared by 5 bases and J by 5 bases, with 6 bases of the junction left unmatched.

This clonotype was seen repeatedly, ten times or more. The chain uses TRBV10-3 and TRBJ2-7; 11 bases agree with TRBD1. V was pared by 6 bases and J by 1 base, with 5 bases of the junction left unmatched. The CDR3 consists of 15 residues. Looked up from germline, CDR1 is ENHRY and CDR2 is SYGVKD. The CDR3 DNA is TGTGCCATCAGAACCGGGACAGGGGGATCCTACGAGCAGTACTTC. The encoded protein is CAIRTGTGGSYEQYF.

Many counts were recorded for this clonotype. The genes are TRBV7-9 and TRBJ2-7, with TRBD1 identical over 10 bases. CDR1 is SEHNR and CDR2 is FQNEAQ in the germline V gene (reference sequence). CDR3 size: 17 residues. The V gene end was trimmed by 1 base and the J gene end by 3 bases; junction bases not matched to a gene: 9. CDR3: CASSLGPTGTGDYEQYF. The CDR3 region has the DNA TGTGCCAGCAGCTTAGGTCCTACTGGGACAGGGGACTACGAGCAGTACTTC.

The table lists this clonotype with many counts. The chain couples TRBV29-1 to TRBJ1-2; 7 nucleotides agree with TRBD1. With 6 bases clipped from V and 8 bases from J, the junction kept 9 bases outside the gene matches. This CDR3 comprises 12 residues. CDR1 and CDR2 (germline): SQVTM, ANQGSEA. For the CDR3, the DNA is TGCAGCGTGGCGGACAGGCTGGCGGGCTACACCTTC. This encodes CSVADRLAGYTF.